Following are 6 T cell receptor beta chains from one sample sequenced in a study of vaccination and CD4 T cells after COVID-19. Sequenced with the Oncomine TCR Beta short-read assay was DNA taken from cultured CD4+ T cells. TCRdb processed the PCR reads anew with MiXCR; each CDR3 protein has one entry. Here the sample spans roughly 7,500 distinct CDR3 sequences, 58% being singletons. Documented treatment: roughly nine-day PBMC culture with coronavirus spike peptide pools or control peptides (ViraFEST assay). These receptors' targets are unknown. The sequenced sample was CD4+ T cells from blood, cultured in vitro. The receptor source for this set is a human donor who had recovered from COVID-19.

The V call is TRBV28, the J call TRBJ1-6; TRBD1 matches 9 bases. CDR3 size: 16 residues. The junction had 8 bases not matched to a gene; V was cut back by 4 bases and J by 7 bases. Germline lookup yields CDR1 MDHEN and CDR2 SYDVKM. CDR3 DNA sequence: TGTGCCAGCAGTTCGCCGGGACAGGGCCGAAATTCACCCCTCCACTTT. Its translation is CASSSPGQGRNSPLHF. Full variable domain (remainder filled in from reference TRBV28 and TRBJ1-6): DVKVTQSSRYLVKRTGEKVFLECVQDMDHENMFWYRQDPGLGLRLIYFSYDVKMKEKGDIPEGYSVSREKKERFSLILESASTNQTSMYLCASSSPGQGRNSPLHFGNGTRLTVT.

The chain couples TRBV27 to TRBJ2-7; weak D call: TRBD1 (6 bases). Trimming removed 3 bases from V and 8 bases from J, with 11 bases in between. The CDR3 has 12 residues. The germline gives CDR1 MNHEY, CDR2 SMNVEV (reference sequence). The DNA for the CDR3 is TGTGCCAGCAGTTTTAATACAGGGCAGCAGTACTTC. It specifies CASSFNTGQQYF.

Here the CDR3 reads CSARDGRSSGGPRETQYF. The CDR3 region has the DNA TGCAGTGCTAGAGATGGGAGGTCTAGCGGGGGGCCCCGGGAGACCCAGTACTTC. J is TRBJ2-5 and V is TRBV20-1, with 11 bases fitting TRBD2. J gave up 5 bases and V 0 bases, and 14 bases lay outside the gene matches. Germline CDR1 DFQATT, CDR2 SNEGSKA (reference sequence). The CDR3 runs 18 residues.

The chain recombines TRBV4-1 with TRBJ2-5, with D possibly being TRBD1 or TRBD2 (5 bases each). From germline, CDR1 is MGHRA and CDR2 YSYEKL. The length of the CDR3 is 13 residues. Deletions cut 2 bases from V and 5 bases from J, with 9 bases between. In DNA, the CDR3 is TGCGCCAGCAGCCAATCCCGGGACGAGACCCAGTACTTC. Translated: CASSQSRDETQYF.

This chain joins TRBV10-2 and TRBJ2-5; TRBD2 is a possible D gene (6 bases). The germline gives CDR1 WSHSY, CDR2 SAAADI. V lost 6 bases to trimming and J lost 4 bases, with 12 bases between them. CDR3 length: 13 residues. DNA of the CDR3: TGCGCCAGCAGGGTGGGGCGGGGAGAGACCCAGTACTTC. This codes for CASRVGRGETQYF.

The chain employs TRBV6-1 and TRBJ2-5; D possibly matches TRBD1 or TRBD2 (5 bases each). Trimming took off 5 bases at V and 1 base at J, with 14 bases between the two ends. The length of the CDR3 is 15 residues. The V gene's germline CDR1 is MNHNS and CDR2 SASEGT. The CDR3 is CASSPTGAFQETQYF. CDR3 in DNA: TGTGCCAGCAGTCCGACCGGGGCATTCCAAGAGACCCAGTACTTC.